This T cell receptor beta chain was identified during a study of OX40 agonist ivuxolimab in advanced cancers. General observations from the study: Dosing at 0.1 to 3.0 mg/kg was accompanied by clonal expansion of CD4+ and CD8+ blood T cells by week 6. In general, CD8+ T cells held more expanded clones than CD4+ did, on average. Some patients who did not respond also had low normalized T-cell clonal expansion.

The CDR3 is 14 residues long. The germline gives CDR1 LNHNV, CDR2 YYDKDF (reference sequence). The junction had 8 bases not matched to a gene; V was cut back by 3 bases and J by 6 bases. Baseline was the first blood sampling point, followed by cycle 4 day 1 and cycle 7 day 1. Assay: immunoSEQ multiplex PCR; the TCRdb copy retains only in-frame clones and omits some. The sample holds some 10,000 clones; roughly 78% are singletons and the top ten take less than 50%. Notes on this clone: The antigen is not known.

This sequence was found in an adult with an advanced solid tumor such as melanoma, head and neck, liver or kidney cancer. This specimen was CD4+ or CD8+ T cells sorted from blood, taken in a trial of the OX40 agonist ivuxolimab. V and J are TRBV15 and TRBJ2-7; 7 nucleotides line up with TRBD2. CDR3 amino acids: CATSREGGSSEQYF. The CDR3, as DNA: TGTGCCACCAGCAGGGAAGGCGGGAGTTCCGAGCAGTACTTC.